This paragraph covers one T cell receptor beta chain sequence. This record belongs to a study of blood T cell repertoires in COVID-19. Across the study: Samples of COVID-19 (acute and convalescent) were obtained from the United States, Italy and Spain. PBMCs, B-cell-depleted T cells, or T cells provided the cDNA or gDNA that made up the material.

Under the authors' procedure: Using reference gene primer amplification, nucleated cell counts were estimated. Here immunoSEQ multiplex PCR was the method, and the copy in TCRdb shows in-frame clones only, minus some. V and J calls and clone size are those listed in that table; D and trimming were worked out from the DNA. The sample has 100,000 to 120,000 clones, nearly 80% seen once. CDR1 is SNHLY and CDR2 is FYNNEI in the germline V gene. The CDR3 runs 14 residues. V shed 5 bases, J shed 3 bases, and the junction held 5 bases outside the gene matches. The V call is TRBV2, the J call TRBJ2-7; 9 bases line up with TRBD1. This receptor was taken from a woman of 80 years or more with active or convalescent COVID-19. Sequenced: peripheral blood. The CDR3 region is CASSFRDRVYEQYF. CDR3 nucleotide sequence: TGTGCCAGCAGTTTCCGGGACAGGGTCTACGAGCAGTACTTC.